These T cell receptor beta chains were read from a single sample in a study of blood T cell repertoires in COVID-19. The method was immunoSEQ multiplex PCR; TCRdb's version includes in-frame clones alone and lacks a portion of them. The sample carries 140,000 or so clones, 87% recorded once. Sequencing input: peripheral blood. The receptor set was obtained from a woman in her forties or fifties with acute or convalescent COVID-19. Both conserved end residues are part of each CDR3. D genes are given only for firm matches. Expanded clones are given a class, and other clones once, few, many or no size at all.

TRBV7-3	-	15	-	TRBJ2-6	CASSFTGSGANVLTF	TGTGCCAGCAGCTTCACGGGCTCTGGGGCCAACGTCCTGACTTTC
TRBV5-1	-	14	-	TRBJ2-1	CASSLLQVYNEQFF	TGCGCCAGCAGCCTACTACAGGTATACAATGAGCAGTTCTTC
TRBV5-1	-	14	-	TRBJ2-7	CASSPRGGDYEQYF	TGCGCCAGCAGCCCCCGAGGGGGAGATTACGAGCAGTACTTC
TRBV4-2	-	14	-	TRBJ2-1	CASSQDLSGNEQFF	TGTGCCAGCAGCCAAGACCTCTCCGGGAATGAGCAGTTCTTC
TRBV3-1/TRBV3-2	-	15	-	TRBJ1-2	CASSQDLGGYYGYTF	TGTGCCAGCAGCCAAGATCTTGGAGGGTACTATGGCTACACCTTC
TRBV9	TRBD1	15	-	TRBJ1-2	CASSVGAGGDYGYTF	TGTGCCAGCAGCGTAGGTGCAGGGGGAGACTATGGCTACACCTTC
TRBV7-9	-	15	-	TRBJ2-3	CASSLAGSVTDTQYF	TGTGCCAGCAGCTTAGCCGGGTCTGTCACGGATACGCAGTATTTT
TRBV24-1	-	16	-	TRBJ2-3	CATSDQGNRGTDTQYF	TGTGCCACCAGTGATCAGGGGAATCGGGGCACAGATACGCAGTATTTT
TRBV21-1	-	13	-	TRBJ2-2	CASRADPSGELFF	TGTGCCAGCAGAGCGGACCCATCCGGGGAGCTGTTTTTT
TRBV2	TRBD2	14	-	TRBJ2-1	CASSVLAGVDEQFF	TGTGCCAGCAGTGTTCTAGCGGGAGTAGATGAGCAGTTCTTC
TRBV24-1	TRBD1	15	few	TRBJ1-4	CATSDLGTGGEKLFF	TGTGCCACCAGTGATCTAGGGACAGGGGGGGAAAAACTGTTTTTT
TRBV19	-	14	-	TRBJ2-7	CASSIVGQSYEQYF	TGTGCCAGTAGTATAGTTGGACAGTCCTACGAGCAGTACTTC
TRBV7-6	TRBD1	15	-	TRBJ1-4	CASSDTDRVKEKLFF	TGTGCCAGCAGCGATACGGACAGGGTCAAGGAAAAACTGTTTTTT
TRBV30	-	13	-	TRBJ2-3	CAWNLDLTDTQYF	TGTGCCTGGAACCTAGACCTCACAGATACGCAGTATTTT
TRBV7-3	TRBD1	15	few	TRBJ2-2	CASSPLTGKTGELFF	TGTGCCAGCAGCCCTCTGACAGGGAAGACCGGGGAGCTGTTTTTT
TRBV7-3	-	15	-	TRBJ2-2	CASSPSRENTGELFF	TGTGCCAGCAGCCCCTCCCGGGAGAACACCGGGGAGCTGTTTTTT
TRBV7-6	-	15	once	TRBJ2-3	CASSLESGGTDTQYF	TGTGCCAGCAGCTTAGAGTCGGGGGGCACAGATACGCAGTATTTT
TRBV4-2	TRBD1	14	once	TRBJ2-7	CASSQRQGPYEQYF	TGTGCCAGCAGCCAGAGACAGGGGCCCTACGAGCAGTACTTC
TRBV3-1/TRBV3-2	TRBD1	16	-	TRBJ2-1	CASSPVQGQGAHEQFF	TGTGCCAGCAGCCCCGTTCAGGGACAGGGGGCTCATGAGCAGTTCTTC
TRBV27	TRBD2	17	-	TRBJ2-1	CASSPRLAGGLYNEQFF	TGTGCCAGCAGTCCCAGACTAGCGGGAGGCTTATACAATGAGCAGTTCTTC
TRBV11-3	TRBD2	16	-	TRBJ2-2	CASSQRLAGGPGELFF	TGTGCCAGCAGCCAAAGACTAGCGGGAGGGCCCGGGGAGCTGTTTTTT
TRBV9	TRBD2	18	-	TRBJ2-2	CASSARGSGGANTGELFF	TGTGCCAGCAGCGCCCGCGGGAGCGGGGGGGCGAACACCGGGGAGCTGTTTTTT
TRBV7-3	-	15	-	TRBJ2-7	CASSLGTAPPYEQYF	TGTGCCAGCAGCTTAGGGACTGCTCCGCCCTACGAGCAGTACTTC
TRBV6-5	-	13	once	TRBJ2-5	CASSYSSRETQYF	TGTGCCAGCAGTTACTCATCTCGGGAGACCCAGTACTTC
TRBV6-5	-	16	-	TRBJ2-3	CASSYSFGHITDTQYF	TGTGCCAGCAGTTACTCTTTTGGACATATCACAGATACGCAGTATTTT